A single T cell receptor beta chain is shown here with its context. Its cognate antigen is unknown. With V trimmed by 0 bases and J by 4 bases, 10 bases remained unmatched. Germline V lookup: CDR1 MRHNA, CDR2 SNTAGT. CDR3 size: 18 residues. The data were obtained in a study of T cells in tuberculosis. Background on the study: A South African cohort included IGRA-negative adolescents, latently infected IGRA-positive adolescents and adults with active tuberculosis. Study-wide results and limits: GMM-specific TCRs were nearer to active tuberculosis alpha repertoires, suggesting expansion.

The table came from immunoSEQ multiplex PCR; TCRdb's copy has only in-frame clones and leaves some out. The top ten hold about 6.7% of the sample, which has under 45,000 clones, over 90% seen once. The V and J genes are TRBV6-4 and TRBJ2-1; TRBD2 matches 9 bases. This clonotype originated in a donor aged 10 to 29 with latent tuberculosis or without tuberculosis infection. What was sequenced was PBMCs. The CDR3: CASSDSGSGGRFYNEQFF. CDR3 nucleotide sequence: TGTGCCAGCAGTGACTCGGGTAGCGGGGGACGTTTTTACAATGAGCAGTTCTTC.